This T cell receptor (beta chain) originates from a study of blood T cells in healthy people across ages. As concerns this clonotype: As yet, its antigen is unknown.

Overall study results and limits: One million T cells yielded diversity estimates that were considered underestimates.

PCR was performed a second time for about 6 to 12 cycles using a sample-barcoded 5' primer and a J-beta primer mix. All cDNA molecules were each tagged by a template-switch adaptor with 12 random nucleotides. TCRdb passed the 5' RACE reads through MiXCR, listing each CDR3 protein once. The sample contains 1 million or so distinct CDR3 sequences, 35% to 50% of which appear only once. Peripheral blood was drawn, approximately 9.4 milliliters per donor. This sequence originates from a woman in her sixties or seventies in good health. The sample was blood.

Here the CDR3 reads CSARVLHEQFF. The CDR3 nucleotides read TGCAGTGCTAGAGTACTTCATGAGCAGTTCTTC. The J gene is TRBJ2-1, the V gene TRBV20-1; D remains ambiguous. Trimming cost V 1 base and J 8 bases, with 6 bases left between them. This CDR3 has 11 amino acids. Germline CDR1 reads DFQATT; CDR2 reads SNEGSKA (reference sequence).